The 31 T cell receptor beta chains listed next were all sequenced from one sample in a study of cytomegalovirus exposure and HLA in healthy donors. PCR was performed using 60 Vbeta and 13 Jbeta primers. Here immunoSEQ multiplex PCR was the method, and the copy in TCRdb shows in-frame clones only, minus some. The data show over 100,000 clones, approximately 80% seen once. Sequenced material: PBMCs. All receptors come from a male donor in good health and CMV-seropositive.

This clone was seen more than once but under ten times. V is TRBV5-4 and J is TRBJ1-3; D uncertain. The CDR3 consists of 14 residues. From germline, CDR1 is SGHNT and CDR2 YYREEE (reference sequence). V lost 2 bases, J lost 0 bases, and 6 bases lay in between. CDR3 sequence (DNA): TGTGCCAGCAGCTTTGGAGCCTCTGGAAACACCATATATTTT. It encodes CASSFGASGNTIYF. Full variable domain (missing parts from reference TRBV5-4 and TRBJ1-3): ETGVTQSPTHLIKTRGQQVTLRCSSQSGHNTVSWYQQALGQGPQFIFQYYREEENGRGNFPPRFSGLQFPNYSSELNVNALELDDSALYLCASSFGASGNTIYFGEGSWLTVV.

V is TRBV7-2 and J is TRBJ2-2, with TRBD2 as a possible D gene (6 bases). Looked up from germline, CDR1 is SGHTA and CDR2 is FQGNSA. The CDR3 runs to 15 residues. V dropped 5 bases and J dropped 1 base, with 11 bases sitting between them. CDR3 residues: CASSPSGVNTGELFF. CDR3 DNA: TGTGCCAGCAGCCCGTCGGGAGTGAACACCGGGGAGCTGTTTTTT.

This clone showed up just a few times. The rearrangement uses TRBV6-1 and TRBJ2-1, with 14 bases lining up with TRBD2. The CDR3 contains 15 residues. V trimming: 7 bases; J trimming: 6 bases; junction bases outside the gene matches: 5. Germline CDR1 is MNHNS and CDR2 is SASEGT. CDR3 sequence (DNA): TGTGCCAGCACCATGACTAGCGGGGGGGCCAATGAGCAGTTCTTC. This sequence encodes CASTMTSGGANEQFF.

The J gene is TRBJ1-5, the V gene TRBV28; 12 bases are shared with TRBD1. The CDR3 totals 18 residues. V shed 3 bases and J 3 bases; nucleotides not matched to a gene: 9. From germline, CDR1 is MDHEN and CDR2 SYDVKM. The CDR3 reads CASSFPRDRGLTNQPQHF. For the CDR3, the DNA is TGTGCCAGCAGTTTCCCACGGGACAGGGGGCTCACCAATCAGCCCCAGCATTTT. The whole variable domain, filled in from reference TRBV28 and TRBJ1-5, reads DVKVTQSSRYLVKRTGEKVFLECVQDMDHENMFWYRQDPGLGLRLIYFSYDVKMKEKGDIPEGYSVSREKKERFSLILESASTNQTSMYLCASSFPRDRGLTNQPQHFGDGTRLSIL.

J is TRBJ2-5 and V is TRBV11-3, with 10 bases matching TRBD2. CDR1 and CDR2 (germline): SGHNT, YENEEA. CDR3 length: 16 residues. V dropped 4 bases and J dropped 9; count of bases not matched to a gene: 14. The CDR3 DNA sequence: TGTGCCAGCAGCTGGAGCGGGGGGGCCCCCGGGGGGGCCCAGTACTTC. Translating gives CASSWSGGAPGGAQYF.

The chain is built from TRBV13 and TRBJ2-7, with TRBD2 matching over 10 bases. The germline CDR1 and CDR2 sequences are PRHDT and FYEKMQ (reference sequence). The CDR3 contains 17 residues. Trimming at V came to 3 bases and at J to 2 bases, leaving 10 bases not matched to a gene. CDR3 bases: TGTGCCAGCAGCTTGATGGCTAGCGGGGGCCCTCCCTACGAGCAGTACTTC. This sequence encodes CASSLMASGGPPYEQYF. Variable domain in full (rest from reference TRBV13 and TRBJ2-7): AAGVIQSPRHLIKEKRETATLKCYPIPRHDTVYWYQQGPGQDPQFLISFYEKMQSDKGSIPDRFSAQQFSDYHSELNMSSLELGDSALYFCASSLMASGGPPYEQYFGPGTRLTVT.

This rearrangement joins TRBV7-2 to TRBJ2-2; D uncertain. V was cut by 5 bases and J by 1 base, with 8 bases left in between. The CDR3 is 14 residues long. The germline CDR1 and CDR2 sequences are SGHTA and FQGNSA. CDR3 nucleotide sequence: TGTGCCAGCAGCGGTCTAGGGAACACCGGGGAGCTGTTTTTT. Residues: CASSGLGNTGELFF.

The chain combines TRBV9 with TRBJ2-5; 11 bases are a match to TRBD2. Germline V gene data show CDR1 as SGDLS and CDR2 as YYNGEE. V lost 0 bases and J lost 4; bases outside the gene matches: 2. The CDR3 sequence is 15 residues long. CDR3 amino acids: CASSVALAGVETQYF. CDR3 sequence (DNA): TGTGCCAGCAGCGTAGCACTAGCGGGAGTAGAGACCCAGTACTTC.

The gene calls are TRBV7-6 and TRBJ1-5; 8 bases line up with TRBD1. CDR3 length: 16 residues. V lost 6 bases and J lost 1; bases outside the gene matches: 8. The V gene's germline CDR1 is SGHVS and CDR2 FNYEAQ. In DNA form, the CDR3 reads TGTGCCAGCAGTGAAAGACAGGGGAGGAGCAATCAGCCCCAGCATTTT. Its protein is CASSERQGRSNQPQHF.

Points on this clone: A junction boundary mismatches the germline segment, possibly from a read error. The J gene is TRBJ2-7, the V gene TRBV7-8, with 11 bases identical to TRBD2. The CDR3 sequence is 14 residues long. Germline-derived CDR1 and CDR2 are SGHVS and FQNEAQ. The DNA for the CDR3 is TGTGCCAGCAGCGTAGCGGGGGGGCTGAACGAGCAGTACTTC. Translation: CASSVAGGLNEQYF.

This clone has only a few counts. V and J are TRBV7-2 and TRBJ2-7; 7 bases are a match to TRBD1. Germline CDR1 SGHTA, CDR2 FQGNSA. The CDR3 is made up of 14 amino acids. V shed 1 base, J shed 2 bases, and the junction held 2 bases outside the gene matches. CDR3 loop: CASSLGQGAYEQYF. The CDR3 region has the DNA TGTGCCAGCAGCTTAGGGCAGGGGGCCTACGAGCAGTACTTC.

V is TRBV27 and J is TRBJ2-1; 7 positions match TRBD1. V trimming: 7 bases; J trimming: 10 bases; junction bases outside the gene matches: 13. The CDR3 runs 14 residues. Per germline, CDR1 MNHEY and CDR2 SMNVEV (reference sequence). CDR3 sequence (DNA): TGTGCCAGCAACCCTCGGGACAGTCTCACCGAGCAGTTCTTC. It yields the protein CASNPRDSLTEQFF.

The chain carries TRBV13 and TRBJ2-2; TRBD2 might be the D (5 bases). The CDR3 runs to 17 residues. Trimming removed 5 bases from V and 0 bases from J, with 16 bases in between. The germline gives CDR1 PRHDT, CDR2 FYEKMQ (reference sequence). The CDR3 DNA is TGTGCCAGCAGCCCCCGGTTGTTAGCGACGAACACCGGGGAGCTGTTTTTT. Encoded protein: CASSPRLLATNTGELFF.

This clone occurred a few times. V usage is TRBV6-5 and J usage is TRBJ2-5; TRBD2 matches at 7 bases. The length of the CDR3 is 13 residues. The ends lost 0 bases at V and 5 bases at J; junction bases unmatched: 0. In germline, CDR1 is MNHEY, CDR2 SVGAGI. The CDR3 here is CASSYSSGETQYF. For the CDR3, the DNA is TGTGCCAGCAGTTACTCTAGCGGGGAGACCCAGTACTTC.

The gene calls are TRBV28 and TRBJ1-3; 7 nucleotides match TRBD1. With 5 bases clipped from V and 0 bases from J, the junction kept 13 bases outside the gene matches. Germline-derived CDR1 and CDR2 are MDHEN and SYDVKM. The CDR3 has 18 residues. The CDR3 nucleotides are TGTGCCAGCAGTGGGTGGGGGGAAGGGACAGCCTCTGGAAACACCATATATTTT. It encodes CASSGWGEGTASGNTIYF.

This chain joins TRBV10-2 and TRBJ1-3; no clear D gene. The germline CDR1 and CDR2 sequences are WSHSY and SAAADI. The CDR3 length is 15 residues. Trimming shortened V by 8 bases and J by 0 bases, and 14 bases separated the two germline ends. The CDR3 sequence is CASHLENSSGNTIYF. CDR3 DNA sequence: TGCGCCAGCCATCTAGAAAACTCCTCTGGAAACACCATATATTTT.

The chain joins TRBV7-2 to TRBJ2-2, with D uncertain. Trimming took 1 base from V and 3 from J, leaving 9 bases between them. This CDR3 has 15 amino acids. Germline V gene sequence: CDR1 SGHTA, CDR2 FQGNSA. Here the CDR3 reads CASSLGPRYTGELFF. As DNA, the CDR3 is TGTGCCAGCAGCTTAGGACCTAGGTACACCGGGGAGCTGTTTTTT.

The V and J genes are TRBV6-6 and TRBJ1-1; no firm D call. Trimming shortened V by 2 bases and J by 0 bases, and 7 bases separated the two germline ends. Germline V lookup: CDR1 MNHNY, CDR2 SVGAGI (reference sequence). The CDR3 length is 14 residues. In DNA, the CDR3 is TGTGCCAGCAGTTACCGGGGTTTGAACACTGAAGCTTTCTTT. Translated: CASSYRGLNTEAFF.

The chain employs TRBV9 and TRBJ2-7; the match to TRBD2 covers 10 bases. V gave up 0 bases and J gave up 2 bases; unmatched junction bases: 2. Per germline, CDR1 SGDLS and CDR2 YYNGEE. This CDR3 is 15 amino acids long. This chain's CDR3 is CASSVASGRAYEQYF. CDR3 DNA sequence: TGTGCCAGCAGCGTAGCGAGCGGGAGGGCCTACGAGCAGTACTTC.

The V and J genes are TRBV19 and TRBJ2-3, with TRBD2 matching 7 bases. Germline values: CDR1 LNHDA, CDR2 SQIVND (reference sequence). V lost 6 bases, J lost 7 bases, and 1 base stayed unmatched. The CDR3 extends over 11 amino acids. The CDR3 bases are TGTGCCAGTAGCGGGGGGAATACGCAGTATTTT. Its translation is CASSGGNTQYF. Supplemented by reference TRBV19 and TRBJ2-3, the full variable domain reads DGGITQSPKYLFRKEGQNVTLSCEQNLNHDAMYWYRQDPGQGLRLIYYSQIVNDFQKGDIAEGYSVSREKKESFPLTVTSAQKNPTAFYLCASSGGNTQYFGPGTRLTVL.

This chain connects TRBV6-4 to TRBJ2-3; TRBD2 matches 8 bases. V lost 3 bases to trimming and J lost 2 bases; unmatched junction nucleotides: 7. In germline, CDR1 is MRHNA, CDR2 SNTAGT. This CDR3 comprises 16 residues. This CDR3 is CASSEVPGGATDTQYF. CDR3 DNA: TGTGCCAGCAGTGAAGTTCCCGGGGGGGCCACAGATACGCAGTATTTT.

The gene calls are TRBV6-4 and TRBJ1-2; unclear D gene. Germline V gene lookup returns CDR1 MRHNA and CDR2 SNTAGT. V lost 3 bases, J lost 8 bases, and 13 bases lay in between. This CDR3 has 13 amino acids. CDR3 sequence (DNA): TGTGCCAGCAGTGAGAGCGGCTCTCGGGGCTACACCTTC. Amino acid sequence: CASSESGSRGYTF.

CDR3 region: CASSRTGLLGGNTIYF. CDR3 bases: TGTGCCAGTAGTAGGACGGGACTCTTGGGGGGAAACACCATATATTTT. The rearrangement uses TRBV19 and TRBJ1-3; possible D gene TRBD1, 5 bases. This CDR3 comprises 16 residues. The germline gives CDR1 LNHDA, CDR2 SQIVND (reference sequence). V was clipped by 4 bases and J by 4 bases, with 17 bases between them.

V is TRBV6-5 and J is TRBJ1-5; D is possibly TRBD1 (6 bases). V was clipped by 6 bases and J by 7 bases, with 13 bases between them. Germline lookup yields CDR1 MNHEY and CDR2 SVGAGI. The CDR3 spans 13 residues. The CDR3 DNA sequence: TGTGCCAGCAGCCAGGGGCAAGGACAGCCCCAGCATTTT. Its protein is CASSQGQGQPQHF.

The chain has TRBV6-5 and TRBJ1-2; 9 bases agree with TRBD1. CDR3 length: 13 residues. Per the germline V gene, CDR1 is MNHEY and CDR2 is SVGAGI. Trimming removed 2 bases from V and 14 bases from J; junction bases left unmatched: 9. The CDR3 sequence: CASSYLAGQGKTF. The CDR3 coding sequence is TGTGCCAGCAGTTACCTTGCGGGACAGGGAAAAACCTTC.

The chain has TRBV5-6 and TRBJ2-7, with 9 bases that match TRBD2. CDR3 length: 14 residues. In germline, CDR1 is SGHDT, CDR2 YYEEEE. Trimming removed 0 bases from V and 3 bases from J; junction bases left unmatched: 1. Here the CDR3 DNA reads TGTGCCAGCAGCTTGGGACTAGCGGACTACGAGCAGTACTTC. Residues: CASSLGLADYEQYF.

The chain recombines TRBV6-1 with TRBJ2-5; D is perhaps TRBD1 (6 bases). Germline V gene lookup returns CDR1 MNHNS and CDR2 SASEGT. CDR3 length: 14 amino acids. Trimming stripped 11 bases from V and 7 bases from J, with 23 bases between. CDR3 DNA sequence: TGTGCCGCCCCCCCCACAGCAGGGGCCGGGACCCAGTACTTC. Its protein product is CAAPPTAGAGTQYF.

This chain joins TRBV19 and TRBJ1-1; D is possibly TRBD1 (6 bases). The V end lost 2 bases, the J end lost 1 base, and 8 bases lay between the germline ends. There are 14 residues in the CDR3. The germline CDR1 and CDR2 sequences are LNHDA and SQIVND (reference sequence). The CDR3 loop reads CASSIQGPNTEAFF. In DNA form, the CDR3 reads TGTGCCAGTAGTATACAGGGGCCGAACACTGAAGCTTTCTTT.

The gene calls are TRBV7-2 and TRBJ2-1; 9 positions match TRBD2. Per the germline V gene, CDR1 is SGHTA and CDR2 is FQGNSA. This CDR3 contains 16 residues. With 5 bases clipped from V and 0 bases from J, the junction kept 5 bases outside the gene matches. The CDR3 region has the DNA TGTGCCAGCAGCCTTAGCGGGAGCTCCTCCTACAATGAGCAGTTCTTC. Its translation is CASSLSGSSSYNEQFF.

The rearrangement uses TRBV6-5 and TRBJ1-4; D may be TRBD1 (5 bases). The V gene's germline CDR1 is MNHEY and CDR2 SVGAGI. Trimming cost V 0 bases and J 8 bases, with 13 bases left between them. This CDR3 is built from 15 residues. Here the CDR3 reads CASSYSGRDEEKLFF. The CDR3 nucleotides read TGTGCCAGCAGTTACTCCGGCAGGGATGAGGAAAAACTGTTTTTT.

This clone was recorded once. The rearrangement links TRBV5-1 to TRBJ2-5, with D possibly being TRBD2 (5 bases). V was shortened by 3 bases and J by 10 bases, with 16 bases between the two germline ends. CDR3 length: 13 residues. CDR1 and CDR2 from the germline V gene are SGHRS and YFSETQ. CDR3 nucleotides: TGCGCCAGCAGCTCCGACGGCACACGGGGCCAGTACTTC. This sequence encodes CASSSDGTRGQYF.